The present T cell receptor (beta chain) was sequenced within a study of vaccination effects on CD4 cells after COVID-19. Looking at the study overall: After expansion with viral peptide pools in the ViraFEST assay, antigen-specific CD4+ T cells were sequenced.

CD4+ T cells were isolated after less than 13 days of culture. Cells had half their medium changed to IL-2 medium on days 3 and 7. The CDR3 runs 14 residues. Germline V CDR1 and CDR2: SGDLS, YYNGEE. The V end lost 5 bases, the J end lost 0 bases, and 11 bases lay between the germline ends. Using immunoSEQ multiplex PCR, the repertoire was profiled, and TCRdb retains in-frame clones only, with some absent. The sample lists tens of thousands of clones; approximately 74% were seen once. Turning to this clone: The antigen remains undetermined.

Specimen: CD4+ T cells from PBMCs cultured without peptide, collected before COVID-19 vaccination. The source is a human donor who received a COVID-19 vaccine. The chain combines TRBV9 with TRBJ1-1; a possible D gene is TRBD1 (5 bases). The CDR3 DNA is TGTGCCAGCAGTAAGGGGCCTGTGAACACTGAAGCTTTCTTT. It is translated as CASSKGPVNTEAFF. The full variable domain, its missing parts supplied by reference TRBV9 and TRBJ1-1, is DSGVTQTPKHLITATGQRVTLRCSPRSGDLSVYWYQQSLDQGLQFLIQYYNGEERAKGNILERFSAQQFPDLHSELNLSSLELGDSALYFCASSKGPVNTEAFFGQGTRLTVV.